Listed here are 28 T cell receptor beta chains from one sample, sequenced in a study of spatial heterogeneity in lung cancer (dated by TCRdb to about 2019). Taken with the paper, the label for time point translates to: blood taken at disease recurrence. TCR sequencing used whole RNA extracted from tumor and nontumor lung tissue, or from cryopreserved PBMC samples, without cell sorting. The library was prepared using 5' RACE. This sample was sequenced with a NextSeq 500. The raw public data were reprocessed by TCRdb itself: fastp quality trimming at Q25, MiXCR clonotype calling, in-frame beta chains only. All rows with the same CDR3 protein become a single entry with the most common DNA and genes. The sample profile shows 8,500 to 10,000 distinct CDR3 sequences; about 4% of them were found once. In total, the top ten clones hold 15% to 20% of the sample. The source was PBMCs, collected at recurrence. The receptors were gathered from a female donor with early-stage non-small cell lung cancer.

This clonotype was seen many times. This beta chain turned up in a library designed for alpha chains; as an off-target read, its abundance says little. The CDR3 protein is CASAPGQFNSPLHF. The CDR3 DNA reads TGTGCCAGTGCACCGGGACAGTTTAATTCACCCCTCCACTTT. The rearrangement uses TRBV6-5 and TRBJ1-6, with 7 bases matching TRBD1. The length of the CDR3 is 14 residues. The J segment lost 6 bases and the V segment lost 9 bases, leaving 8 bases of the junction unmatched. CDR1 is MNHEY, CDR2 SVGAGI, per germline.

This clonotype came up many times. Being off target in a library aimed at alpha chains, this beta chain has a size of little meaning. In DNA form, the CDR3 reads TGTGCCAGCAGCTTAGGACAGGGGACCCCCACAGATACGCAGTATTTT. It specifies CASSLGQGTPTDTQYF. The gene calls are TRBV7-3 and TRBJ2-3, with TRBD1 matching over 9 bases. The CDR3 is 16 residues long. The junction had 5 bases not matched to a gene; V was cut back by 2 bases and J by 2 bases. The germline V gene encodes CDR1 SGHTA and CDR2 FQGTGA.

This clonotype was observed at least ten times. Found in a library prepared for alpha chains, this beta chain is an off-target read, and its abundance has little meaning. The chain employs TRBV7-8 and TRBJ2-7, with no clear D. Germline assignment: CDR1 SGHVS and CDR2 FQNEAQ. The CDR3 totals 14 residues. V was cut by 4 bases and J by 5 bases, with 15 bases left in between. The CDR3 loop reads CASSSTPNWDEQYF. For the CDR3, the DNA is TGTGCCAGCAGCTCGACCCCGAACTGGGACGAGCAGTACTTC. Complete variable domain (other parts from reference TRBV7-8 and TRBJ2-7): GAGVSQSPRYKVAKRGQDVALRCDPISGHVSLFWYQQALGQGPEFLTYFQNEAQLDKSGLPSDRFFAERPEGSVSTLKIQRTQQEDSAVYLCASSSTPNWDEQYFGPGTRLTVT.

Many counts were recorded for this clonotype. Found in a library prepared for alpha chains, this beta chain is an off-target read, and its abundance has little meaning. V and J are TRBV5-8 and TRBJ2-1; D might be TRBD1 or TRBD2, each matching 6 bases. V lost 8 bases, J lost 0 bases, and 12 bases lay in between. This CDR3 comprises 14 residues. Germline V gene lookup returns CDR1 SGHTS and CDR2 YDEGEE. CDR3 region: CASSEGGSYNEQFF. CDR3 bases: TGTGCCAGTTCGGAGGGGGGCTCCTACAATGAGCAGTTCTTC.

This clonotype was observed at least ten times. This beta chain is off target for a library built for alpha chains, so its abundance means little. This chain's CDR3 is CASSEVEGGEQYF. The CDR3 bases are TGTGCCAGCAGTGAAGTGGAGGGCGGCGAGCAGTACTTC. The V call is TRBV2, the J call TRBJ2-7, with TRBD2 as a possible D gene (6 bases). This CDR3 spans 13 amino acids. CDR1 is SNHLY and CDR2 is FYNNEI in the germline V gene. Trimming removed 1 base from V and 6 bases from J, with 10 bases in between.

In this sample, this clonotype turned up many times. This beta chain slipped into a library made for alpha chains as a stray read, so its size is not meaningful. The genes are TRBV15 and TRBJ2-5, with 8 bases lining up with TRBD2. The CDR3 sequence is 13 residues long. V lost 4 bases and J lost 5; bases outside the gene matches: 3. The germline V gene has CDR1 LNHNV and CDR2 YYDKDF (reference sequence). In DNA, the CDR3 is TGTGCCACCAGCACTCCGGGGGGGGAGACCCAGTACTTC. Protein product: CATSTPGGETQYF.

The table lists this clonotype with many counts. Little can be read into the size of this beta chain, an off-target read in a library designed for alpha chains. The chain uses TRBV7-7 and TRBJ2-7; D remains ambiguous. The CDR3 runs 13 residues. Germline CDR1 and CDR2: SSHAT and FNYEAQ (reference sequence). The V gene lost 1 base and the J gene lost 4 bases, with 8 bases spanning the gap. The CDR3 DNA reads as TGTGCCAGCAGCTTAGATCCGACGTACGAGCAGTACTTC. Its protein is CASSLDPTYEQYF.

The sample holds many counts of this clonotype. In a library made to pick up alpha chains, this beta chain is a stray read with a size that means little. The rearrangement links TRBV12-3 or TRBV12-4 to TRBJ1-2; D gene uncertain. The CDR3 runs 14 residues. V shed 6 bases and J shed 7 bases, with 18 bases lying between them. The CDR3 here is CASSTTDPVAGYTF. In DNA form, the CDR3 reads TGTGCCAGCAGCACTACCGACCCCGTAGCTGGCTACACCTTC.

This clonotype was observed many times. This beta chain is off target for a library built for alpha chains, so its abundance means little. The V gene is TRBV20-1, the J gene TRBJ2-1; 8 bases fit TRBD2. J was trimmed by 0 bases and V by 5 bases; bases with no gene match: 6. CDR3 length equals 15 residues. The V gene's germline CDR1 is DFQATT and CDR2 SNEGSKA (reference sequence). CDR3 region: CSAPRSGGSYNEQFF. For the CDR3, the DNA is TGCAGTGCTCCCCGAAGCGGGGGCTCCTACAATGAGCAGTTCTTC.

This clonotype was counted many times. Within a library made for alpha chains, this beta chain is off target, and its count is uninformative. The chain combines TRBV6-2 or TRBV6-3 with TRBJ1-1, with D unclear. The CDR3 loop spans 12 amino acids. Looked up from germline, CDR1 is MNHEY and CDR2 is SVGEGT. Trimming took off 6 bases at V and 0 bases at J, with 5 bases between the two ends. CDR3 bases: TGTGCCAGCAGGGAATTGAACACTGAAGCTTTCTTT. This sequence encodes CASRELNTEAFF.

This clonotype was found many times. The library was designed around alpha chains, so this beta chain is a stray read whose abundance carries little weight. The V call is TRBV2, the J call TRBJ2-7; 8 bases align to TRBD1. The trim removed 3 bases at V and 2 bases at J, leaving 9 bases unmatched. There are 16 residues in the CDR3. Germline CDR1 is SNHLY and CDR2 is FYNNEI. In DNA form, the CDR3 reads TGTGCCAGCAGTGACTTGACAGGGGAGGCCCCCTACGAGCAGTACTTC. Translation: CASSDLTGEAPYEQYF.

This clonotype is categorized as medium-sized. As an off-target read in a library built for alpha chains, this beta chain has a frequency of little significance. The chain is built from TRBV29-1 and TRBJ2-7, with D perhaps assigned TRBD1 or TRBD2 (5 bases each). Germline loops: CDR1 SQVTM, CDR2 ANQGSEA. The V end was cut by 7 bases, the J end by 0 bases, with 10 bases between. The CDR3 is 12 amino acids. The CDR3 sequence: CSGGSTSYEQYF. The CDR3 DNA reads as TGCAGCGGGGGGTCGACCTCCTACGAGCAGTACTTC.

This clonotype was found many times. A library prepared for alpha chains yielded this beta chain as an off-target read; its size is of little meaning. The chain joins TRBV7-9 to TRBJ1-6; possibly TRBD1 for D (5 bases). CDR3 size: 14 residues. V lost 6 bases, J lost 7 bases, and 13 bases lay in between. In germline, CDR1 is SEHNR, CDR2 FQNEAQ (reference sequence). CDR3 residues: CASSYPTVNSPLHF. CDR3 in DNA: TGTGCCAGCAGTTACCCGACAGTGAATTCACCCCTCCACTTT.

Ten or more counts support this clonotype. Found in a library prepared for alpha chains, this beta chain is an off-target read, and its abundance has little meaning. The chain has TRBV6-2 or TRBV6-3 and TRBJ1-6; D remains unclear. Trimming cost V 6 bases and J 8 bases, with 17 bases left between them. This CDR3 has 15 residues. The germline gives CDR1 MNHEY, CDR2 SVGEGT. CDR3 sequence: CASRPGRNLDSPLHF. The CDR3 DNA sequence: TGTGCCAGCAGACCTGGGAGGAATCTAGATTCACCCCTCCACTTT.

This clonotype was detected a few times. This beta chain is a stray read from a library made for alpha chains; its abundance is not meaningful. J is TRBJ2-2 and V is TRBV6-5, with TRBD1 matching 12 bases. The CDR3 is 18 residues long. V lost 2 bases to trimming and J lost 5 bases; unmatched junction nucleotides: 9. Germline V CDR1 and CDR2: MNHEY, SVGAGI. The CDR3 region has the DNA TGTGCCAGCAGTTACGATCAACCGGGACAGGGGGCGACCGGGGAGCTGTTTTTT. It is translated as CASSYDQPGQGATGELFF.

This clonotype was counted at least ten times. This beta chain came through as a stray read in a library set up for alpha chains, and its size says little. V gene TRBV7-2 combines with J gene TRBJ2-3; D not resolved. Germline-derived CDR1 and CDR2 are SGHTA and FQGNSA. Trimming shortened V by 5 bases and J by 3 bases, and 18 bases separated the two germline ends. This CDR3 contains 16 residues. CDR3 DNA sequence: TGTGCCAGCAGCCCGGGCAGACGCCTGATGACAGATACGCAGTATTTT. Amino acid sequence: CASSPGRRLMTDTQYF.

This clonotype was picked up many times. Because the library targeted alpha chains, this beta chain is an off-target read whose size means little. The chain joins TRBV12-5 to TRBJ2-3, with a possible D match to TRBD2 (6 bases). The ends were cut back, 2 bases at V and 11 bases at J, with 14 bases in the middle. Germline values: CDR1 LGHNT, CDR2 FRNRAP. This CDR3 comprises 13 residues. As DNA, the CDR3 is TGTGCTAGTGGTTTGAGCATGCAGGGAGGGCAGTATTTT. Translation gives CASGLSMQGGQYF.

This clonotype is termed medium-sized (0.01 to 0.1%). In a library made to pick up alpha chains, this beta chain is a stray read with a size that means little. The chain employs TRBV29-1 and TRBJ1-1; unclear D gene. The ends were cut back, 0 bases at V and 4 bases at J, with 9 bases in the middle. The CDR3 covers 13 residues. Germline V gene data show CDR1 as SQVTM and CDR2 as ANQGSEA. The CDR3: CSVEDLPTTEAFF. DNA of the CDR3: TGCAGCGTTGAAGATCTACCAACCACTGAAGCTTTCTTT.

This clonotype was seen at least ten times. The size of this beta chain means little, since it is a stray read in a library made for alpha chains. The chain couples TRBV3-1 to TRBJ1-1, with TRBD1 matching 12 bases. V was pared by 0 bases and J by 2 bases, with 10 bases of the junction left unmatched. The CDR3 loop spans 19 amino acids. Germline V gives CDR1 LGHDT, CDR2 YNNKEL (reference sequence). The CDR3 sequence is CASSQEEGTGGLLNTEAFF. DNA for the CDR3: TGTGCCAGCAGCCAAGAAGAGGGGACAGGGGGCCTCTTAAACACTGAAGCTTTCTTT.

In this sample, this clonotype turned up many times. This beta chain is off target for a library built for alpha chains, so its abundance means little. The chain links TRBV14 to TRBJ1-1; 10 nucleotides line up with TRBD1. The V segment lost 5 bases and the J segment 5 bases; nucleotides outside the gene matches: 5. The CDR3 runs to 14 residues. Germline V lookup: CDR1 SGHDN, CDR2 FVKESK. CDR3 in amino acids: CASSWGQGLTEAFF. The CDR3, as DNA: TGTGCCAGCAGCTGGGGACAGGGGTTAACTGAAGCTTTCTTT.

Within the sample, this clonotype is medium-sized. The library was prepared for alpha chains; this beta chain is a stray read, so its frequency means little. CDR3 in DNA: TGTGCCAGCAGTGAAAGGACAGGCCAAGAGACCCAGTACTTC. Amino acids: CASSERTGQETQYF. The chain combines TRBV2 with TRBJ2-5; 7 nucleotides match TRBD1. Trimming took 2 bases from V and 1 from J; bases not matched to a gene: 1. The germline gives CDR1 SNHLY, CDR2 FYNNEI. This CDR3 is built from 14 residues.

By share, this clonotype ranks as medium-sized. This beta chain slipped into a library made for alpha chains as a stray read, so its size is not meaningful. The rearrangement uses TRBV28 and TRBJ2-5; D may correspond to TRBD1 or TRBD2 (6 bases each). In germline, CDR1 is MDHEN, CDR2 SYDVKM. Trimming pared 7 bases from V and 1 base from J, leaving 16 bases between. There are 15 residues in the CDR3. CDR3 coding DNA: TGTGCCAGCATCCCCCAAGGGGGGCCCCAAGAGACCCAGTACTTC. Translating gives CASIPQGGPQETQYF.

This clonotype came up many times. Since it is a stray read in a library aimed at alpha chains, this beta chain has a size that is not meaningful. V usage is TRBV28 and J usage is TRBJ2-1, with 9 bases lining up with TRBD2. Germline CDR1 is MDHEN and CDR2 is SYDVKM. Trimming at V came to 3 bases and at J to 4 bases, leaving 7 bases not matched to a gene. CDR3 length: 16 amino acids. The CDR3 DNA follows: TGTGCCAGCAGTTTCGGCGGGGGGGACTTTTACAATGAGCAGTTCTTC. Its protein product is CASSFGGGDFYNEQFF.

This clonotype is medium-sized. This beta chain represents an off-target read in a library built for alpha chains; its size is of limited meaning. J is TRBJ2-6 and V is TRBV6-2 or TRBV6-3; D call uncertain. Germline CDR1 is MNHEY and CDR2 is SVGEGT. The CDR3 runs 15 residues. Trimming removed 6 bases at V and 1 base at J, with 10 bases between. This CDR3 reads CASSQDPSGANVLTF. DNA for the CDR3: TGTGCCAGCAGCCAGGACCCATCTGGGGCCAACGTCCTGACTTTC.

This clonotype is labeled as medium-sized. This beta chain is a stray sequence in a library constructed for alpha chains; its clone size is not meaningful. The gene calls are TRBV28 and TRBJ2-3, with TRBD2 matching over 9 bases. This CDR3 spans 15 amino acids. Per the germline V gene, CDR1 is MDHEN and CDR2 is SYDVKM. Unmatched junction bases numbered 7, after V lost 3 bases and J lost 6 bases. CDR3 coding DNA: TGTGCCAGCAGTTTGGGCGGGGGGGCCAGGGATACGCAGTATTTT. It encodes CASSLGGGARDTQYF.

This clonotype qualifies as medium-sized. This beta chain turned up in a library designed for alpha chains; as an off-target read, its abundance says little. The chain has TRBV7-8 and TRBJ1-5; 7 bases map to TRBD1. Germline CDR1 SGHVS, CDR2 FQNEAQ. Unmatched junction bases numbered 7, after V lost 1 base and J lost 7 bases. This CDR3 region has 15 residues. The CDR3 loop is CASSLGRGGEQPQHF. Written as DNA, the CDR3 is TGTGCCAGCAGCTTAGGGAGAGGGGGCGAGCAGCCCCAGCATTTT.

This clonotype was counted at least ten times. Because the library targeted alpha chains, this beta chain is an off-target read whose size means little. CDR3 residues: CASSARQDYNPPSFLTF. DNA for the CDR3: TGTGCCAGCAGTGCCAGACAGGATTATAATCCTCCCAGTTTCCTGACTTTC. V gene TRBV27 combines with J gene TRBJ2-6; maybe TRBD1 (6 bases). This CDR3 has 17 residues. CDR1 and CDR2 (germline): MNHEY, SMNVEV (reference sequence). V shed 5 bases and J shed 14 bases, with 28 bases lying between them. Filled out from reference TRBV27 and TRBJ2-6, the complete variable domain reads EAQVTQNPRYLITVTGKKLTVTCSQNMNHEYMSWYRQDPGLGLRQIYYSMNVEVTDKGDVPEGYKVSRKEKRNFPLILESPSPNQTSLYFCASSARQDYNPPSFLTFGAGSRLTVL.

At least ten counts were recorded for this clonotype. Because this beta chain is a stray read in a library intended to capture alpha chains, its abundance should not be given much weight. The chain links TRBV7-3 to TRBJ2-1; 8 nucleotides line up with TRBD1. With 4 bases clipped from V and 6 bases from J, the junction kept 2 bases outside the gene matches. Germline CDR1 is SGHTA and CDR2 is FQGTGA. The CDR3 is made up of 13 amino acids. The CDR3 is CASSSGQGNEQFF. Here the CDR3 DNA reads TGTGCCAGCAGCTCCGGACAGGGCAATGAGCAGTTCTTC.